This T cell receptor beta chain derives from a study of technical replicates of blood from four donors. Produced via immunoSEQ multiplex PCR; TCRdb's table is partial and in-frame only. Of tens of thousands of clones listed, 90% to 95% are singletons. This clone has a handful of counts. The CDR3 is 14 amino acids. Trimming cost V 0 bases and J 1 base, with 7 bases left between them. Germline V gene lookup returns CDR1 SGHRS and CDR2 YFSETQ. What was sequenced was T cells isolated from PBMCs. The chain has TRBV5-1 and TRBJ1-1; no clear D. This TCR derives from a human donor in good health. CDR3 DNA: TGCGCCAGCAGCTTGGCCCCGAGGAACACTGAAGCTTTCTTT. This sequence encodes CASSLAPRNTEAFF.